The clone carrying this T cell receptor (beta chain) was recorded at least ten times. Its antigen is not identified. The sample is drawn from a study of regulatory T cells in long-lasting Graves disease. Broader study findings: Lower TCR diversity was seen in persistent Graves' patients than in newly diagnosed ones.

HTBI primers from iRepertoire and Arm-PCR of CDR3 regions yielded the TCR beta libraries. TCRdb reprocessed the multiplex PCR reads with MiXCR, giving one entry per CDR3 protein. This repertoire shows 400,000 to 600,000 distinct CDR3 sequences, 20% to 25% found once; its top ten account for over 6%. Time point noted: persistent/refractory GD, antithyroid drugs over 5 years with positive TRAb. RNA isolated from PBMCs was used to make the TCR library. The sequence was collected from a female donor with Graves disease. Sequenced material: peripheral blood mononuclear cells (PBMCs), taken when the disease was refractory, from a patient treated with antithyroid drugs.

The CDR3 DNA reads TGCAGTGCTACACCGGGACTAGCAGGACAAGAGACCCAGTACTTC. It codes for CSATPGLAGQETQYF. The chain employs TRBV20-1 and TRBJ2-5; 9 nucleotides agree with TRBD2. Trimming cost V 4 bases and J 2 bases; bases outside gene matches: 8. This CDR3 is built from 15 residues. Germline V gives CDR1 DFQATT, CDR2 SNEGSKA (reference sequence).